This T cell receptor beta chain was sequenced during a study of CD4 T cells in relation to SARS-CoV-2 and coronaviruses. Study details: Convalescent patients had median age 38.5 years, range about 21 to 80. Shared crossreactive spike epitopes were mapped to their HLA restriction. The study's findings and limits: According to naive versus memory sequencing, detected responses are memory recall, not newly primed. No donor gave both pre-pandemic and post-infection samples.

To note about this clone: Its antigen is currently unknown.

TCRdb's table, derived via immunoSEQ multiplex PCR, lists solely in-frame clones and lacks some. This sample has 10,000 to 13,000 clones, with about 89% found just once. Trimming removed 5 bases from V and 2 bases from J, with 12 bases in between. There are 14 residues in the CDR3. The germline V gene encodes CDR1 SGHTA and CDR2 FQGNSA. Input material: naive CD4+ T cells from PBMCs. Subset denoted: naive CD4+ T cells isolated by negative enrichment. The rearrangement joins TRBV7-2 to TRBJ1-2, with D possibly being TRBD1 (6 bases). The TCR sequence derives from an adult with COVID-19. Written as DNA, the CDR3 is TGTGCCAGCAGCAACAGGGTCCCAAACTATGGCTACACCTTC. This codes for CASSNRVPNYGYTF.